This entry lists 28 T cell receptor beta chains sequenced from one sample in a study of long-term antiretroviral therapy in people with HIV. Running of the v3.0 immunoSEQ assay took place at survey level. The repertoire was sequenced with immunoSEQ multiplex PCR; TCRdb's copy has only in-frame clones and lacks some. The sample includes roughly 30,000 clones, roughly 88% seen only once; the top ten take 3.8%. The sequencing here drew on unsorted PBMCs, taken 0.8 years before starting antiretroviral therapy. All receptors derive from a man in his late teens or twenties with HIV.

V gene TRBV7-2 combines with J gene TRBJ1-3; D unresolved. The CDR3 has 13 residues. V lost 5 bases, J lost 7 bases, and 12 bases lay in between. Germline lookup yields CDR1 SGHTA and CDR2 FQGNSA. The chain's CDR3 is CASSAGRANTIYF. In DNA, the CDR3 is TGTGCCAGCAGCGCCGGGAGGGCGAACACCATATATTTT.

The chain couples TRBV5-4 to TRBJ1-2; 8 bases align to TRBD1. The V and J ends lost 4 bases and 4 bases, in that order; junction bases with no gene match: 6. Per the germline V gene, CDR1 is SGHNT and CDR2 is YYREEE (reference sequence). The CDR3 is 14 amino acids. CDR3 amino acids: CASSARGRVYGYTF. For the CDR3, the DNA is TGTGCCAGCAGCGCCAGGGGGCGCGTCTATGGCTACACCTTC. Filled out from reference TRBV5-4 and TRBJ1-2, the complete variable domain reads ETGVTQSPTHLIKTRGQQVTLRCSSQSGHNTVSWYQQALGQGPQFIFQYYREEENGRGNFPPRFSGLQFPNYSSELNVNALELDDSALYLCASSARGRVYGYTFGSGTRLTVV.

The chain is built from TRBV6-5 and TRBJ2-1; the D is unclear. The CDR3 length is 11 residues. Trimming stripped 9 bases from V and 8 bases from J, with 11 bases between. Germline assignment: CDR1 MNHEY and CDR2 SVGAGI. CDR3 nucleotide sequence: TGTGCCAGTAAGGCTAGGGATGAGCAGTTCTTC. Translated: CASKARDEQFF.

DNA of the CDR3: TGTGCCAGCAGTTACATGGGCGGATTCGAGCAGTACTTC. Its translation: CASSYMGGFEQYF. The J gene is TRBJ2-7, the V gene TRBV6-5, with D hard to call. Trimming stripped 2 bases from V and 6 bases from J, with 11 bases between. Germline CDR1 reads MNHEY; CDR2 reads SVGAGI. This CDR3 comprises 13 residues.

V is TRBV25-1 and J is TRBJ2-7, with D possibly matching TRBD2 (8 bases). The ends were cut back, 11 bases at V and 6 bases at J, with 29 bases in the middle. The CDR3 length is 16 residues. CDR1 is MGHDK, CDR2 SYGVNS, per germline. The chain's CDR3 is CAPNGDSGSRVGEQYF. DNA for the CDR3: TGTGCCCCCAACGGGGACAGCGGGAGTCGGGTCGGCGAGCAGTACTTC.

This chain joins TRBV2 and TRBJ2-7; D is uncertain. The CDR3 runs 14 residues. V lost 5 bases, J lost 2 bases, and 13 bases lay in between. Germline V gene data show CDR1 as SNHLY and CDR2 as FYNNEI. This CDR3 is CASSFETHAYEQYF. The CDR3, as DNA: TGTGCCAGCAGTTTCGAGACCCACGCCTACGAGCAGTACTTC.

The gene calls are TRBV11-2 and TRBJ2-1; D is uncertain. From germline, CDR1 is SGHAT and CDR2 FQNNGV. There are 13 residues in the CDR3. V was shortened by 5 bases and J by 8 bases, with 13 bases between the two germline ends. CDR3 coding DNA: TGTGCCAGCAGCCCAGGACCAGTAGATGAGCAGTTCTTC. Encoded protein: CASSPGPVDEQFF.

The chain links TRBV28 to TRBJ2-4; unclear D gene. The CDR3 extends over 17 amino acids. V was clipped by 2 bases and J by 1 base, with 15 bases between them. Germline V gives CDR1 MDHEN, CDR2 SYDVKM. The DNA for the CDR3 is TGTGCCAGCAGTTTAATTTTTGCGGATCAGGCCAAAAACATTCAGTACTTC. Translation: CASSLIFADQAKNIQYF.

This clone was detected only once. The chain links TRBV9 to TRBJ2-7; tentatively, D is TRBD2 (7 bases). The germline V gene has CDR1 SGDLS and CDR2 YYNGEE. This CDR3 contains 14 residues. V gave up 4 bases and J gave up 2 bases, with 13 bases separating them. This CDR3 reads CASSPGGPPYEQYF. DNA of the CDR3: TGTGCCAGCAGCCCCGGGGGGCCCCCCTACGAGCAGTACTTC.

The chain couples TRBV5-4 to TRBJ2-5, with 9 bases fitting TRBD1. CDR3 length: 14 residues. V shed 3 bases and J 3 bases; nucleotides not matched to a gene: 3. The germline V gene has CDR1 SGHNT and CDR2 YYREEE (reference sequence). This CDR3 reads CASSSRDREETQYF. In nucleotides, the CDR3 is TGTGCCAGCAGCTCCCGGGACAGGGAAGAGACCCAGTACTTC.

The chain carries TRBV4-1 and TRBJ2-7, with 7 bases fitting TRBD1. The junction had 4 bases not matched to a gene; V was cut back by 0 bases and J by 5 bases. The length of the CDR3 is 14 residues. From germline, CDR1 is MGHRA and CDR2 YSYEKL. The CDR3 DNA reads TGCGCCAGCAGCCAAGACGACAGGGACGACGAGCAGTACTTC. Its translation is CASSQDDRDDEQYF.

The chain uses TRBV7-9 and TRBJ2-1, with D perhaps TRBD1 or TRBD2 (5 bases each). V lost 5 bases and J 8 bases, leaving 19 bases between the germline ends. The CDR3 sequence is 15 residues long. Germline V lookup: CDR1 SEHNR, CDR2 FQNEAQ (reference sequence). CDR3 residues: CASSPWGNRMDEQFF. The CDR3, as DNA: TGTGCCAGCAGCCCTTGGGGGAATCGCATGGATGAGCAGTTCTTC. The full variable domain, completed using reference TRBV7-9 and TRBJ2-1, is DTGVSQNPRHKITKRGQNVTFRCDPISEHNRLYWYRQTLGQGPEFLTYFQNEAQLEKSRLLSDRFSAERPKGSFSTLEIQRTEQGDSAMYLCASSPWGNRMDEQFFGPGTRLTVL.

The chain combines TRBV19 with TRBJ2-1, with D perhaps TRBD2 (6 bases). Germline CDR1 reads LNHDA; CDR2 reads SQIVND (reference sequence). Trimming pared 6 bases from V and 2 bases from J, leaving 8 bases between. The CDR3 has 13 amino acids. Here the CDR3 reads CASSWGAYNEQFF. The CDR3, as DNA: TGTGCCAGTAGCTGGGGGGCCTACAATGAGCAGTTCTTC.

The CDR3 nucleotides read TGTGCCAGCAGCGTAACAACAGAGTGGACTGAAGCTTTCTTT. The encoded protein is CASSVTTEWTEAFF. The gene calls are TRBV9 and TRBJ1-1; the D is unclear. The V gene's germline CDR1 is SGDLS and CDR2 YYNGEE. The CDR3 contains 14 residues. Trimming shortened V by 1 base and J by 5 bases, and 12 bases separated the two germline ends.

CDR3 nucleotide sequence: TGCAGCACCGAAACCCGGGGGACCCAGTACTTC. It encodes CSTETRGTQYF. V is TRBV29-1 and J is TRBJ2-5, with a weak D call TRBD2 (5 bases). This CDR3 contains 11 residues. The V end was cut by 8 bases, the J end by 7 bases, with 14 bases between. CDR1 SQVTM and CDR2 ANQGSEA come from the germline V gene.

This rearrangement joins TRBV9 to TRBJ1-1; weak D call: TRBD1 (6 bases). The ends were cut back, 0 bases at V and 4 bases at J, with 13 bases in the middle. In germline, CDR1 is SGDLS, CDR2 YYNGEE. The CDR3 has 15 amino acids. The CDR3 reads CASSVDGGRGTEAFF. CDR3 bases: TGTGCCAGCAGCGTAGACGGGGGCCGGGGCACTGAAGCTTTCTTT.

The chain couples TRBV7-9 to TRBJ2-3; D gene ambiguous. This CDR3 has 14 amino acids. Trimming took off 4 bases at V and 5 bases at J, with 13 bases between the two ends. CDR1 is SEHNR and CDR2 is FQNEAQ in the germline V gene (reference sequence). The DNA for the CDR3 is TGTGCCAGCAGCTCGGAATCTGGGCGAGATACGCAGTATTTT. Translated: CASSSESGRDTQYF.

This clone was recorded once. The rearrangement uses TRBV9 and TRBJ2-1, with 7 bases identical to TRBD2. CDR1 and CDR2 (germline): SGDLS, YYNGEE. With 1 base clipped from V and 4 bases from J, the junction kept 5 bases outside the gene matches. CDR3 length equals 15 residues. CDR3 amino acids: CASSVTGLEYNEQFF. The CDR3 nucleotides are TGTGCCAGCAGCGTAACCGGACTAGAGTACAATGAGCAGTTCTTC.

V gene TRBV5-4 combines with J gene TRBJ2-7; D unresolved. The CDR3 has 15 residues. The V end lost 0 bases, the J end lost 3 bases, and 13 bases lay between the germline ends. Germline V gene data show CDR1 as SGHNT and CDR2 as YYREEE (reference sequence). The CDR3 sequence is CASSLGRMAVYEQYF. CDR3 nucleotide sequence: TGTGCCAGCAGCTTGGGTCGTATGGCGGTCTACGAGCAGTACTTC. The whole variable domain, filled in from reference TRBV5-4 and TRBJ2-7, reads ETGVTQSPTHLIKTRGQQVTLRCSSQSGHNTVSWYQQALGQGPQFIFQYYREEENGRGNFPPRFSGLQFPNYSSELNVNALELDDSALYLCASSLGRMAVYEQYFGPGTRLTVT.

V and J are TRBV6-5 and TRBJ2-3; the match to TRBD1 covers 7 bases. Germline lookup yields CDR1 MNHEY and CDR2 SVGAGI. Unmatched junction bases numbered 4, after V lost 0 bases and J lost 4 bases. The CDR3 runs 15 residues. CDR3: CASSYSPDRADTQYF. The CDR3 DNA follows: TGTGCCAGCAGTTACTCCCCCGACAGGGCAGATACGCAGTATTTT.

The count of this clone is one. This chain connects TRBV7-9 to TRBJ2-3; the D call may be TRBD1 or TRBD2 (5 bases each). CDR3 length equals 19 residues. V was clipped by 1 base and J by 4 bases, with 24 bases between them. Germline CDR1 reads SEHNR; CDR2 reads FQNEAQ (reference sequence). CDR3 sequence reads: CASSLVLARESSGADTQYF. CDR3 bases: TGTGCCAGCAGCTTAGTGCTAGCCAGGGAATCGAGTGGGGCAGATACGCAGTATTTT.

V gene TRBV27 combines with J gene TRBJ2-5; TRBD2 agrees at 7 bases. The J segment lost 4 bases and the V segment lost 8 bases, leaving 7 bases of the junction unmatched. The germline gives CDR1 MNHEY, CDR2 SMNVEV (reference sequence). CDR3 length: 13 amino acids. The CDR3 nucleotides are TGTGCCAGCTCCATGGGGGGGGGAGAGACCCAGTACTTC. It translates to CASSMGGGETQYF.

V is TRBV2 and J is TRBJ1-1; a possible D gene is TRBD1 (5 bases). Trimming shortened V by 4 bases and J by 7 bases, and 16 bases separated the two germline ends. This CDR3 contains 14 residues. The germline CDR1 and CDR2 sequences are SNHLY and FYNNEI. As DNA, the CDR3 is TGTGCCAGCAGTGTTGGGGCCTTGGGGGATGAAGCTTTCTTT. Protein sequence: CASSVGALGDEAFF. The full variable domain, completed using reference TRBV2 and TRBJ1-1, is EPEVTQTPSHQVTQMGQEVILRCVPISNHLYFYWYRQILGQKVEFLVSFYNNEISEKSEIFDDQFSVERPDGSNFTLKIRSTKLEDSAMYFCASSVGALGDEAFFGQGTRLTVV.

This chain connects TRBV6-6 to TRBJ2-3; D is uncertain. The V end was cut by 4 bases, the J end by 5 bases, with 10 bases between. This CDR3 region has 13 residues. Germline V gene lookup returns CDR1 MNHNY and CDR2 SVGAGI (reference sequence). DNA of the CDR3: TGTGCCAGCAGTTGGAGACCAGGAGATACGCAGTATTTT. Its translation is CASSWRPGDTQYF.

The chain links TRBV30 to TRBJ1-3; 7 bases are a match to TRBD1. Trimming removed 0 bases from V and 3 bases from J; junction bases left unmatched: 2. Germline loops: CDR1 GTSNPN, CDR2 SVGIG (reference sequence). This CDR3 has 14 residues. CDR3 in DNA: TGTGCCTGGAGTGTAGGGACAGTTGGAAACACCATATATTTT. It is translated as CAWSVGTVGNTIYF.

The chain is built from TRBV27 and TRBJ2-1; 8 bases agree with TRBD2. The V and J ends lost 1 base and 5 bases, in that order; junction bases with no gene match: 7. There are 16 residues in the CDR3. CDR1 and CDR2 (germline): MNHEY, SMNVEV (reference sequence). The CDR3, as DNA: TGTGCCAGCAGTTTATGGAGCGGGAGACGGCACAATGAGCAGTTCTTC. This translates into CASSLWSGRRHNEQFF.

This clone was seen only once. V is TRBV19 and J is TRBJ2-1; 10 nucleotides match TRBD2. V shed 6 bases and J 4 bases; nucleotides not matched to a gene: 9. The CDR3 consists of 16 residues. Germline V lookup: CDR1 LNHDA, CDR2 SQIVND (reference sequence). CDR3 coding DNA: TGTGCCAGTAGGACTAGCGGGCGAGTGTTATACAATGAGCAGTTCTTC. Its translation is CASRTSGRVLYNEQFF.

The chain is built from TRBV10-3 and TRBJ1-1; the D gene is possibly TRBD1 (5 bases). Trimming pared 1 base from V and 6 bases from J, leaving 6 bases between. The germline V gene encodes CDR1 ENHRY and CDR2 SYGVKD. This CDR3 is built from 12 residues. This CDR3 reads CAISEWGPEAFF. CDR3 DNA sequence: TGTGCCATCAGTGAGTGGGGCCCTGAAGCTTTCTTT.